One sample yielded the 20 T cell receptor beta chains listed below, sequenced in a study of beta chain features in type 1 diabetes. Their antigens remain unidentified. Expressed TCRB transcripts were sequenced because the isolated RNA had all been reverse transcribed beforehand. TCRdb keeps only in-frame clones here, not all; method: immunoSEQ multiplex PCR. Counted here are hundreds of thousands of clones, around 12% occurring once; the ten biggest clones make up around 0.0099%. Broader study findings: In all four CD4+ subsets, TCRB CDR3 length was significantly, moderately reduced in type 1 diabetes.

The sample taken for sequencing was naive CD4+ T cells from blood. These receptors were obtained from a woman aged 18-29 years with type 1 diabetes.

This clone was seen only a few times. The V call is TRBV11-2, the J call TRBJ2-7; the D is unclear. The CDR3 length is 14 residues. Germline assignment: CDR1 SGHAT and CDR2 FQNNGV. With 3 bases removed from V and 3 bases from J, the gap between germline ends came to 12 bases. The CDR3 DNA is TGTGCCAGCAGCTTCCTATACAGAGACTACGAGCAGTACTTC. As protein: CASSFLYRDYEQYF.

This rearrangement joins TRBV14 to TRBJ2-3; tentatively, D is TRBD2 (5 bases). Germline V lookup: CDR1 SGHDN, CDR2 FVKESK. The CDR3 is 15 residues long. Trimming shortened V by 4 bases and J by 1 base, and 12 bases separated the two germline ends. The chain's CDR3 is CASSPGYARTDTQYF. CDR3 DNA sequence: TGTGCCAGCAGCCCGGGGTATGCCCGCACAGATACGCAGTATTTT.

This chain connects TRBV25-1 to TRBJ2-5, with TRBD1 as a possible D gene (6 bases). The CDR3 is 17 amino acids. Germline CDR1 MGHDK, CDR2 SYGVNS. V was cut by 6 bases and J by 4 bases, with 24 bases left in between. This chain's CDR3 is CASSSIDPQGVGETQYF. The DNA of the CDR3 is TGTGCCAGCAGCTCTATTGACCCACAGGGTGTAGGAGAGACCCAGTACTTC.

This clone was detected a few times. The sample holds other DNA sequences that translate to the same CDR3. The rearrangement uses TRBV18 and TRBJ2-5; D remains unclear. With 2 bases removed from V and 3 bases from J, the gap between germline ends came to 4 bases. CDR3 size: 12 residues. Germline V gene lookup returns CDR1 KGHSH and CDR2 LQKENI. The chain's CDR3 is CASSPFEETQYF. CDR3 nucleotides: TGTGCCAGCTCACCATTCGAAGAGACCCAGTACTTC.

Only a few counts were recorded for this clone. The chain joins TRBV7-2 to TRBJ2-1; D is undetermined. The germline V gene has CDR1 SGHTA and CDR2 FQGNSA. The CDR3 contains 14 residues. With 5 bases removed from V and 6 bases from J, the gap between germline ends came to 14 bases. In DNA, the CDR3 is TGTGCCAGCAGCCAAGTATATCGCAGCAATGAGCAGTTCTTC. Protein sequence: CASSQVYRSNEQFF.

The chain uses TRBV28 and TRBJ2-7; TRBD2 aligns across 9 bases. CDR1 is MDHEN and CDR2 is SYDVKM in the germline V gene. Unmatched junction bases numbered 5, after V lost 5 bases and J lost 0 bases. This CDR3 spans 15 amino acids. The CDR3 DNA follows: TGTGCCAGCAGTCGTACTAGCGGGCACTCCTACGAGCAGTACTTC. The encoded protein is CASSRTSGHSYEQYF.

This clone appeared a few times. The chain employs TRBV15 and TRBJ2-2, with D uncertain. Per the germline V gene, CDR1 is LNHNV and CDR2 is YYDKDF (reference sequence). Trimming left V 6 bases short and J 7 bases short, with 12 bases between. The CDR3 covers 13 residues. CDR3 protein: CATRSLYFGELFF. The CDR3 coding sequence is TGTGCCACCAGGTCCTTATATTTCGGGGAGCTGTTTTTT.

There are a few counts of this clone. The chain links TRBV9 to TRBJ2-5; TRBD2 agrees at 8 bases. Germline CDR1 is SGDLS and CDR2 is YYNGEE. The CDR3 length is 15 residues. V was pared by 5 bases and J by 2 bases, with 8 bases of the junction left unmatched. The DNA for the CDR3 is TGTGCCAGCAGTGGTAGCGGGGCCGAACAAGAGACCCAGTACTTC. Its protein product is CASSGSGAEQETQYF.

This clone was recorded a few times. V and J are TRBV7-8 and TRBJ2-1; TRBD2 matches 8 bases. Germline V lookup: CDR1 SGHVS, CDR2 FQNEAQ. The junction had 11 bases not matched to a gene; V was cut back by 1 base and J by 6 bases. The CDR3 covers 17 residues. The CDR3 loop reads CASSLGAYGLAPNEQFF. The CDR3 DNA reads as TGTGCCAGCAGCTTAGGTGCCTATGGACTAGCCCCCAATGAGCAGTTCTTC.

This clone was picked up a small number of times. V and J are TRBV14 and TRBJ2-7; TRBD1 matches 8 bases. The junction had 13 bases not matched to a gene; V was cut back by 3 bases and J by 6 bases. The CDR3 runs 16 residues. Germline values: CDR1 SGHDN, CDR2 FVKESK. Here the CDR3 reads CASSHGAPGQGFEQYF. In DNA, the CDR3 is TGTGCCAGCAGCCATGGAGCCCCCGGACAGGGCTTCGAGCAGTACTTC.

This clone was recorded a few times. The V call is TRBV12-5, the J call TRBJ2-1; D is perhaps TRBD2 (6 bases). The CDR3 runs to 13 residues. V lost 5 bases and J 10 bases, leaving 15 bases between the germline ends. Germline assignment: CDR1 LGHNT and CDR2 FRNRAP. The CDR3 loop is CASGRLGGGEQFF. The CDR3 DNA follows: TGTGCTAGTGGTCGACTAGGAGGCGGGGAGCAGTTCTTC. The full variable domain, in which reference TRBV12-5 and TRBJ2-1 provide the parts outside the CDR3, is DARVTQTPRHKVTEMGQEVTMRCQPILGHNTVFWYRQTMMQGLELLAYFRNRAPLDDSGMPKDRFSAEMPDATLATLKIQPSEPRDSAVYFCASGRLGGGEQFFGPGTRLTVL.

This clone appeared a few times. The J gene is TRBJ1-2, the V gene TRBV7-9; D is uncertain. This CDR3 spans 13 amino acids. V lost 7 bases to trimming and J lost 4 bases, with 13 bases between them. CDR1 SEHNR and CDR2 FQNEAQ come from the germline V gene (reference sequence). The CDR3 nucleotides are TGTGCCAGCATCCTAGACGCCCGCTATGGCTACACCTTC. Protein: CASILDARYGYTF.

This clone has more than one count but fewer than ten. The gene calls are TRBV6-5 and TRBJ1-4; possible D gene TRBD1, 5 bases. Germline lookup yields CDR1 MNHEY and CDR2 SVGAGI. V was cut by 6 bases and J by 7 bases, with 12 bases left in between. This CDR3 comprises 13 residues. CDR3 in DNA: TGTGCCAGCAGCCGCCAGGGAGGTGAAAAACTGTTTTTT. Translated: CASSRQGGEKLFF.

A few counts support this clone. The gene calls are TRBV6-5 and TRBJ2-5; 10 bases line up with TRBD1. This CDR3 contains 15 residues. Trimming removed 6 bases from V and 4 bases from J; junction bases left unmatched: 8. Germline V gene lookup returns CDR1 MNHEY and CDR2 SVGAGI. CDR3 loop: CASRRSGTGVETQYF. The CDR3 nucleotides are TGTGCCAGCAGGAGATCCGGGACAGGGGTAGAGACCCAGTACTTC.

In this sample, this clone turned up a few times. This chain uses TRBV4-2 with TRBJ1-2; D uncertain. The germline V gene encodes CDR1 LGHNA and CDR2 YNFKEQ. CDR3 length equals 14 residues. Trimming shortened V by 0 bases and J by 2 bases, and 7 bases separated the two germline ends. CDR3 bases: TGTGCCAGCAGCCAAGAAGCCTTAAACTATGGCTACACCTTC. Its translation: CASSQEALNYGYTF.

The rearrangement uses TRBV2 and TRBJ2-1; the match to TRBD2 covers 9 bases. The trim removed 5 bases at V and 8 bases at J, leaving 7 bases unmatched. The CDR3 length is 14 residues. Germline V gene data show CDR1 as SNHLY and CDR2 as FYNNEI. The CDR3 is CASSFPSGTDEQFF. The CDR3 DNA sequence: TGTGCCAGCAGTTTCCCTAGCGGGACGGATGAGCAGTTCTTC.

The J gene is TRBJ2-7, the V gene TRBV29-1, with TRBD1 as a possible D gene (6 bases). From germline, CDR1 is SQVTM and CDR2 ANQGSEA. CDR3 size: 13 residues. The V and J ends lost 5 bases and 5 bases respectively, with 16 bases between them. CDR3 loop: CSVLRSGVHEQYF. The CDR3 bases are TGCAGCGTTCTTAGATCAGGGGTTCACGAGCAGTACTTC.

This clone was counted only a few times. The chain links TRBV21-1 to TRBJ2-6; the DNA was not compared with TRBD2, the D call given in the table. TRBV21-1 is shown as a pseudogene. The CDR3 consists of 18 residues. The DNA of the CDR3 is TGTGCCAGCAGCAAAGAGGGCTTTGCGGGCTCTGGGGCCAACGTCCTGACTTTC. Translation gives CASSKEGFAGSGANVLTF.

This clone has only a few counts. The V call is TRBV30, the J call TRBJ2-5; possible D gene TRBD1, 6 bases. Germline-derived CDR1 and CDR2 are GTSNPN and SVGIG (reference sequence). The ends were cut back, 4 bases at V and 5 bases at J, with 17 bases in the middle. There are 14 residues in the CDR3. CDR3 protein: CAWNDGQPGETQYF. The CDR3 nucleotides read TGTGCCTGGAACGACGGACAGCCTGGGGAGACCCAGTACTTC.

V usage is TRBV9 and J usage is TRBJ2-3, with D perhaps matching TRBD1 (5 bases). The germline gives CDR1 SGDLS, CDR2 YYNGEE. Trimming took 0 bases from V and 2 from J, leaving 7 bases between them. The CDR3 totals 14 residues. CDR3 region: CASSVVGDTDTQYF. In DNA, the CDR3 is TGTGCCAGCAGCGTAGTAGGGGACACAGATACGCAGTATTTT.